This T cell receptor (beta chain) came from a study of response to subunit inactivated influenza vaccine. Overall study findings and caveats: The study's authors posited that every seasonal influenza vaccination enlists few new T cells.

The germline V gene has CDR1 LGHNA and CDR2 YSLEER. Trimming took 2 bases from V and 0 from J, leaving 10 bases between them. The CDR3 totals 15 residues. Note on this clonotype: The antigen is undetermined.

TCRdb used MiXCR to reprocess the RT-PCR reads, holding one entry per CDR3 protein. The sample lists around 320,000 distinct CDR3 sequences; approximately 20% were seen once. V and J are TRBV4-3 and TRBJ2-5; D remains unclear. The specimen comprised PBMCs from blood, sampled about 20 months after vaccination. This TCR came from a man aged 50 to 69 who received an inactivated influenza vaccine. The CDR3 nucleotides read TGCGCCAGCAGCCAATACCCAACCTACCAAGAGACCCAGTACTTC. Protein product: CASSQYPTYQETQYF.